Presented here are 27 T cell receptor beta chains from one specimen sequenced in a study of technical replicates of blood from a few donors. Sequencing used immunoSEQ multiplex PCR; TCRdb keeps in-frame clones, though not all of them. Among around 80,000 clones, roughly 93% were seen once, and the ten largest hold 0.24%. Sequences were obtained from T cells isolated from PBMCs. The receptors shown here come from a human donor in good health.

As to this clone: The identical CDR3 is also encoded by other nucleotide sequences in the sample. The V call is TRBV28, the J call TRBJ2-1; perhaps TRBD1 as D (5 bases). Germline V gene data show CDR1 as MDHEN and CDR2 as SYDVKM. Trimming took off 4 bases at V and 6 bases at J, with 7 bases between the two ends. This CDR3 comprises 12 residues. This CDR3 is CASSSQGNEQFF. The CDR3 DNA reads TGTGCCAGCAGTTCTCAGGGCAATGAGCAGTTCTTC.

The J gene is TRBJ2-5, the V gene TRBV7-8; 7 bases match TRBD1. Germline CDR1 reads SGHVS; CDR2 reads FQNEAQ. CDR3 length: 14 amino acids. V was pared by 4 bases and J by 1 base, with 3 bases of the junction left unmatched. CDR3 residues: CASSSAGGQETQYF. Written as DNA, the CDR3 is TGTGCCAGCAGCTCAGCAGGGGGCCAAGAGACCCAGTACTTC.

The chain links TRBV6-1 to TRBJ1-2; unclear D gene. The CDR3 contains 12 residues. Trimming stripped 3 bases from V and 6 bases from J, with 8 bases between. Germline V lookup: CDR1 MNHNS, CDR2 SASEGT. CDR3 DNA: TGTGCCAGCAGTGAGAACAGAGATGGCTACACCTTC. Its protein product is CASSENRDGYTF.

The J gene is TRBJ1-4, the V gene TRBV4-1; no firm D call. V was trimmed by 2 bases and J by 7 bases, leaving 17 bases between them. Germline assignment: CDR1 MGHRA and CDR2 YSYEKL. The CDR3 is made up of 16 amino acids. In DNA form, the CDR3 reads TGCGCCAGCAGCCAATCCCTTCCCCGGAGGACTGAAAAACTGTTTTTT. It encodes CASSQSLPRRTEKLFF.

This clone appeared a single time. V and J are TRBV27 and TRBJ2-3; TRBD2 matches 7 bases. V gave up 6 bases and J gave up 7 bases; unmatched junction bases: 13. This CDR3 is built from 15 residues. The germline CDR1 and CDR2 sequences are MNHEY and SMNVEV (reference sequence). In DNA, the CDR3 is TGTGCCAGCAGAATCTTAGCGGGCCCGCTAAATACGCAGTATTTT. It yields the protein CASRILAGPLNTQYF.

This clone appeared once. The chain carries TRBV4-1 and TRBJ2-7; a possible D gene is TRBD2 (5 bases). Germline V lookup: CDR1 MGHRA, CDR2 YSYEKL. V was clipped by 3 bases and J by 0 bases, with 15 bases between them. This CDR3 is built from 16 residues. For the CDR3, the DNA is TGCGCCAGCAGCCACCCCTTATCCGAGGGCTCCTACGAGCAGTACTTC. It encodes CASSHPLSEGSYEQYF.

J is TRBJ1-1 and V is TRBV2, with D maybe TRBD1 (6 bases). The germline V gene encodes CDR1 SNHLY and CDR2 FYNNEI. The CDR3 runs 13 residues. V was shortened by 1 base and J by 7 bases, with 10 bases between the two germline ends. This CDR3 reads CASSEVKDSEAFF. For the CDR3, the DNA is TGTGCCAGCAGTGAAGTAAAGGACAGTGAAGCTTTCTTT.

The V and J genes are TRBV18 and TRBJ2-6, with 11 bases that match TRBD2. The trim removed 4 bases at V and 4 bases at J, leaving 12 bases unmatched. In germline, CDR1 is KGHSH, CDR2 LQKENI. The CDR3 covers 19 residues. The CDR3 nucleotides are TGTGCCAGCTCACAAATGACTAGCGGGATCCCCTTCGGGGCCAACGTCCTGACTTTC. It is translated as CASSQMTSGIPFGANVLTF.

The rearrangement joins TRBV9 to TRBJ1-2, with 7 bases aligning to TRBD1. Trimming took 0 bases from V and 5 from J; bases not matched to a gene: 10. This CDR3 contains 16 residues. Germline assignment: CDR1 SGDLS and CDR2 YYNGEE. CDR3 sequence reads: CASSVAITGAVYGYTF. Here the CDR3 DNA reads TGTGCCAGCAGCGTAGCGATAACAGGGGCAGTGTATGGCTACACCTTC.

This clone was counted between two and nine times. This chain connects TRBV30 to TRBJ1-1, with D possibly TRBD1 on 5 matching bases. Trimming took 4 bases from V and 5 from J, leaving 14 bases between them. The germline gives CDR1 GTSNPN, CDR2 SVGIG (reference sequence). The CDR3 is 13 amino acids. The CDR3 spells CAWTWVRDTEAFF. As DNA, the CDR3 is TGTGCCTGGACCTGGGTCAGGGATACTGAAGCTTTCTTT.

The V and J genes are TRBV6-1 and TRBJ2-7; 7 nucleotides line up with TRBD1. Unmatched junction bases numbered 4, after V lost 0 bases and J lost 2 bases. The CDR3 loop spans 15 amino acids. From germline, CDR1 is MNHNS and CDR2 SASEGT. For the CDR3, the DNA is TGTGCCAGCAGTGAAGCAGTAGGACAGGCCTACGAGCAGTACTTC. This translates into CASSEAVGQAYEQYF.

This sequence joins TRBV7-9 and TRBJ2-1; 14 nucleotides agree with TRBD2. Germline V gene data show CDR1 as SEHNR and CDR2 as FQNEAQ (reference sequence). V lost 0 bases and J lost 9; bases outside the gene matches: 4. This CDR3 region has 16 residues. The CDR3 loop reads CASSLAGTSGGGEQFF. As DNA, the CDR3 is TGTGCCAGCAGCTTAGCGGGGACTAGCGGGGGAGGTGAGCAGTTCTTC.

The chain recombines TRBV5-1 with TRBJ2-5; D is uncertain. The CDR3 sequence is 15 residues long. The V end was cut by 0 bases, the J end by 2 bases, with 11 bases between. Germline V gene sequence: CDR1 SGHRS, CDR2 YFSETQ. This CDR3 reads CASSLGAHTQETQYF. The DNA of the CDR3 is TGCGCCAGCAGCTTGGGGGCTCATACACAAGAGACCCAGTACTTC.

This chain uses TRBV9 with TRBJ1-2, with TRBD1 as a possible D gene (5 bases). The CDR3 is 15 amino acids. Trimming left V 0 bases short and J 3 bases short, with 12 bases between. Germline CDR1 reads SGDLS; CDR2 reads YYNGEE. CDR3 nucleotides: TGTGCCAGCAGCGTAGATGGCAGGGATCACTATGGCTACACCTTC. It encodes CASSVDGRDHYGYTF.

The chain joins TRBV18 to TRBJ1-3; TRBD1 agrees at 7 bases. Germline assignment: CDR1 KGHSH and CDR2 LQKENI. Trimming removed 4 bases from V and 0 bases from J; junction bases left unmatched: 3. CDR3 length: 15 amino acids. The DNA of the CDR3 is TGTGCCAGCTCACTGGGGACAGTCTCTGGAAACACCATATATTTT. Amino acid sequence: CASSLGTVSGNTIYF.

The chain uses TRBV6-5 and TRBJ1-2; D unclear. CDR3 length: 14 residues. Per the germline V gene, CDR1 is MNHEY and CDR2 is SVGAGI. V lost 0 bases, J lost 5 bases, and 10 bases lay in between. The CDR3 sequence is CASSYSAVAYGYTF. CDR3 DNA: TGTGCCAGCAGTTACTCCGCGGTTGCGTATGGCTACACCTTC.

V and J are TRBV18 and TRBJ2-7, with 11 positions matching TRBD2. Per germline, CDR1 KGHSH and CDR2 LQKENI. CDR3 length: 14 amino acids. Unmatched junction bases numbered 3, after V lost 3 bases and J lost 5 bases. CDR3 DNA: TGTGCCAGCTCACCTACGACTAGCGGGGACGAGCAGTACTTC. Its protein product is CASSPTTSGDEQYF.

This chain connects TRBV10-2 to TRBJ1-1, with a possible D match to TRBD1 (6 bases). CDR1 and CDR2 from the germline V gene are WSHSY and SAAADI. V was trimmed by 3 bases and J by 11 bases, leaving 13 bases between them. The CDR3 extends over 12 amino acids. The CDR3 DNA follows: TGCGCCAGCAGTGATTACACAGGGTTTGCTTTCTTT. Encoded protein: CASSDYTGFAFF.

The chain is built from TRBV14 and TRBJ2-7, with D unresolved. In germline, CDR1 is SGHDN, CDR2 FVKESK. This CDR3 is built from 13 residues. V lost 1 base and J 3 bases, leaving 7 bases between the germline ends. This CDR3 reads CASSQVTSYEQYF. Written as DNA, the CDR3 is TGTGCCAGCAGCCAAGTCACGAGCTACGAGCAGTACTTC.

This rearrangement joins TRBV6-1 to TRBJ2-1; 12 bases fit TRBD1. CDR3 length: 14 amino acids. Per germline, CDR1 MNHNS and CDR2 SASEGT. Trimming took 5 bases from V and 12 from J; bases not matched to a gene: 8. The CDR3 spells CASSSRDRGPGQFF. CDR3 nucleotide sequence: TGTGCCAGCAGTTCCCGGGACAGGGGGCCAGGGCAGTTCTTC.

The rearrangement uses TRBV11-2 and TRBJ2-2; TRBD2 matches at 8 bases. This CDR3 has 16 residues. Germline V gene data show CDR1 as SGHAT and CDR2 as FQNNGV. The ends lost 6 bases at V and 0 bases at J; junction bases unmatched: 6. DNA of the CDR3: TGTGCCAGCAGTCCATCTAGCGGGCCGAACACCGGGGAGCTGTTTTTT. Amino acid sequence: CASSPSSGPNTGELFF.

CDR3 loop: CASSSLAGGVVDEQYF. As DNA, the CDR3 is TGTGCCAGCAGTTCACTAGCGGGGGGAGTTGTGGACGAGCAGTACTTC. This chain joins TRBV28 and TRBJ2-7; TRBD2 aligns across 12 bases. The CDR3 sequence is 16 residues long. In germline, CDR1 is MDHEN, CDR2 SYDVKM. J lost 5 bases, V lost 4 bases, and 9 bases had no gene match. The full variable domain, rest sourced from reference TRBV28 and TRBJ2-7, is DVKVTQSSRYLVKRTGEKVFLECVQDMDHENMFWYRQDPGLGLRLIYFSYDVKMKEKGDIPEGYSVSREKKERFSLILESASTNQTSMYLCASSSLAGGVVDEQYFGPGTRLTVT.

The chain employs TRBV2 and TRBJ2-1; tentative D call: TRBD2 (6 bases). The CDR3 contains 14 residues. Germline V lookup: CDR1 SNHLY, CDR2 FYNNEI. The V and J ends lost 6 bases and 4 bases respectively, with 13 bases between them. CDR3 protein: CASRAGSSYNEQFF. In nucleotides, the CDR3 is TGTGCCAGCAGGGCGGGAAGTAGTTACAATGAGCAGTTCTTC.

This rearrangement joins TRBV9 to TRBJ2-1, with 11 bases aligning to TRBD2. The CDR3 is 16 amino acids. Germline V gene sequence: CDR1 SGDLS, CDR2 YYNGEE. The trim removed 3 bases at V and 3 bases at J, leaving 5 bases unmatched. CDR3 sequence reads: CASSGVAGGYYNEQFF. The DNA of the CDR3 is TGTGCCAGCAGCGGAGTAGCGGGAGGGTACTACAATGAGCAGTTCTTC.

The rearrangement links TRBV4-2 to TRBJ2-7; the D is unclear. Germline-derived CDR1 and CDR2 are LGHNA and YNFKEQ. The CDR3 spans 18 residues. V was shortened by 0 bases and J by 0 bases, with 18 bases between the two germline ends. The CDR3 region is CASSQDPVSGFLSYEQYF. The DNA for the CDR3 is TGTGCCAGCAGCCAAGATCCCGTCTCGGGTTTTCTCTCCTACGAGCAGTACTTC.

The chain is built from TRBV19 and TRBJ2-1, with D unclear. Trimming stripped 4 bases from V and 6 bases from J, with 7 bases between. The germline gives CDR1 LNHDA, CDR2 SQIVND (reference sequence). CDR3 length equals 12 residues. The CDR3 loop is CASSTQSNEQFF. For the CDR3, the DNA is TGTGCCAGTAGTACCCAGTCCAATGAGCAGTTCTTC.

The chain joins TRBV7-9 to TRBJ1-1; tentative D call: TRBD1 (5 bases). V dropped 1 base and J dropped 1 base, with 7 bases sitting between them. There are 14 residues in the CDR3. Germline CDR1 SEHNR, CDR2 FQNEAQ (reference sequence). CDR3: CASSLGQTNTEAFF. DNA of the CDR3: TGTGCCAGCAGCTTAGGACAGACGAACACTGAAGCTTTCTTT.